This T cell receptor beta chain originates from a study of beta chain features in type 1 diabetes. Study results and caveats: People with Type 1 diabetes carried modestly yet significantly shorter TCRB CDR3s in all four CD4+ subsets. Although PCR might favor shorter templates, it would do so equally in patients and controls.

On this clone itself: Its target is unknown.

Isolated RNA was reverse transcribed in full, so expressed TCRB transcripts were sequenced. Profiling relied on immunoSEQ multiplex PCR, and the TCRdb table lists in-frame clones only, not all of them. This table holds 600,000 or so clones, around 12% found once. V dropped 8 bases and J dropped 6 bases, with 14 bases sitting between them. Per germline, CDR1 SNHLY and CDR2 FYNNEI. The CDR3 loop spans 12 amino acids. Sequenced: naive CD4+ T cells from blood. This clonotype was obtained from a man under 40 with type 1 diabetes. The rearrangement joins TRBV2 to TRBJ2-7; possibly TRBD1 for D (6 bases). DNA for the CDR3: TGTGCCAGCTCCGGGACAAAACTCGAGCAGTACTTC. Translated: CASSGTKLEQYF.